What follows are 20 T cell receptor beta chains derived from one specimen sequenced in a study of blood T cells in healthy people across ages. The second PCR ran about 6 to 12 cycles with a sample-barcoded 5' primer and J-beta primers. One entry per CDR3 protein results from TCRdb running MiXCR on the 5' RACE reads. The table shows around 710,000 distinct CDR3 sequences, with roughly 44% occurring only once. Sequences were obtained from blood. The receptors stem from a woman aged 60-75 years in good health.

This clonotype was seen more than once but under ten times. Relative to the germline gene, one junction end is altered; a read error may explain this. This chain uses TRBV6-2 or TRBV6-3 with TRBJ2-5, with D perhaps matching TRBD2 (5 bases). CDR1 is MNHEY and CDR2 is SVGEGT in the germline V gene. The CDR3 is 16 residues long. CDR3 amino acids: CVSSYGRRGLQETQYF. CDR3 nucleotides: TGTGTCAGCAGTTACGGGCGGCGTGGACTCCAAGAGACCCAGTACTTC.

The rearrangement links TRBV11-2 to TRBJ1-2; perhaps TRBD1 as D (5 bases). Trimming removed 3 bases from V and 7 bases from J, with 9 bases in between. This CDR3 has 12 residues. Germline CDR1 SGHAT, CDR2 FQNNGV. CDR3 nucleotides: TGTGCCAGCAGCTTGGGGGGAGGTGGCTACACCTTC. It codes for CASSLGGGGYTF. Based on the CDR3 plus reference TRBV11-2 and TRBJ1-2, the full variable domain is EAGVAQSPRYKIIEKRQSVAFWCNPISGHATLYWYQQILGQGPKLLIQFQNNGVVDDSQLPKDRFSAERLKGVDSTLKIQPAKLEDSAVYLCASSLGGGGYTFGSGTRLTVV.

V gene TRBV5-1 combines with J gene TRBJ2-2; tentative D call: TRBD2 (6 bases). V shed 10 bases and J shed 4 bases, with 11 bases lying between them. CDR1 and CDR2 (germline): SGHRS, YFSETQ. The CDR3 loop spans 12 amino acids. The CDR3 here is CAARGGTGELFF. CDR3 nucleotides: TGCGCCGCAAGGGGAGGCACCGGGGAGCTGTTTTTT.

This clonotype was counted between two and nine times. The chain joins TRBV29-1 to TRBJ1-1; no definite D call. The V gene lost 0 bases and the J gene lost 2 bases, with 13 bases spanning the gap. From germline, CDR1 is SQVTM and CDR2 ANQGSEA. The CDR3 runs to 15 residues. CDR3 sequence reads: CSVEDVGRANTEAFF. The CDR3 DNA reads as TGCAGCGTTGAAGATGTGGGCAGAGCTAACACTGAAGCTTTCTTT.

Only a few counts were recorded for this clonotype. CDR3 in amino acids: CASSQVIGGSYNEQFF. The DNA for the CDR3 is TGTGCCAGCAGCCAAGTAATAGGGGGCTCCTACAATGAGCAGTTCTTC. V gene TRBV3-1 combines with J gene TRBJ2-1, with a tentative D call TRBD1 (6 bases). In germline, CDR1 is LGHDT, CDR2 YNNKEL (reference sequence). This CDR3 has 16 amino acids. V was cut by 1 base and J by 0 bases, with 10 bases left in between.

As regards this clonotype: A much larger clone differs by one base, so this may be a read error. In nucleotides, the CDR3 is TGTGCCGGCAGCTTAGTGGGGGCGGGCACAGATACGCAGTATTTT. Its protein product is CAGSLVGAGTDTQYF. The chain is built from TRBV7-2 and TRBJ2-3; maybe TRBD1 (6 bases). The CDR3 runs to 15 residues. Germline V gene data show CDR1 as SGHTA and CDR2 as FQGNSA.

This clonotype was counted at least ten times. The J gene is TRBJ2-7, the V gene TRBV4-1, with 10 nucleotides matching TRBD2. Germline trimming cut 3 bases from V and 1 base from J; bases unmatched to any gene: 3. Germline CDR1 MGHRA, CDR2 YSYEKL. The CDR3 is made up of 15 amino acids. The CDR3 coding sequence is TGCGCCAGCAGCCACCAAGCGGGGGGGTCCTACGAGCAGTACTTC. Its translation: CASSHQAGGSYEQYF.

This clonotype has a count of ten or more. As DNA, the CDR3 is TGTGCCAGCAGCGTAGATTCAGGACGGGGAGAGACCCAGTACTTC. This translates into CASSVDSGRGETQYF. The J gene is TRBJ2-5, the V gene TRBV9, with D perhaps matching TRBD2 (5 bases). This CDR3 region has 15 residues. V lost 0 bases to trimming and J lost 4 bases, with 13 bases between them. Germline CDR1 and CDR2: SGDLS and YYNGEE.

This clonotype was detected many times. The genes are TRBV7-2 and TRBJ2-3; a possible D gene is TRBD1 (5 bases). CDR1 SGHTA and CDR2 FQGNSA come from the germline V gene. CDR3 size: 12 residues. The germline V and J ends were trimmed by 7 bases and 4 bases, with 9 bases remaining between them. CDR3 DNA: TGTGCCAGCAAGGGGCGGTCAGATACGCAGTATTTT. Encoded protein: CASKGRSDTQYF.

This clonotype was found a few times. The chain joins TRBV13 to TRBJ2-1, with D possibly being TRBD1 or TRBD2 (5 bases each). The CDR3 extends over 16 amino acids. Trimming removed 4 bases at V and 10 bases at J, with 23 bases between. Per germline, CDR1 PRHDT and CDR2 FYEKMQ (reference sequence). The CDR3, as DNA: TGTGCCAGCAGCTCCCATTTAGAGGTGGGGGTCTGGGAGCAGTTCTTC. Amino acid sequence: CASSSHLEVGVWEQFF.

This clonotype has more than one count but fewer than ten. The chain is built from TRBV9 and TRBJ2-7, with 8 bases identical to TRBD1. Trimming at V came to 4 bases and at J to 3 bases, leaving 9 bases not matched to a gene. The CDR3 has 15 residues. Germline V gene sequence: CDR1 SGDLS, CDR2 YYNGEE. As DNA, the CDR3 is TGTGCCAGCAGCCCCCAGGGACAGGCCTACTACGAGCAGTACTTC. Translated: CASSPQGQAYYEQYF.

The CDR3 reads CATSSRGPETQYF. CDR3 in DNA: TGTGCCACCAGCAGCCGGGGGCCAGAGACCCAGTACTTC. The rearrangement joins TRBV15 to TRBJ2-5; possibly TRBD1 or TRBD2 for D (6 bases each). Trimming took 3 bases from V and 4 from J, leaving 9 bases between them. This CDR3 comprises 13 residues. CDR1 and CDR2 from the germline V gene are LNHNV and YYDKDF (reference sequence).

A remark on this clonotype: A read error may explain this, as a much larger clone is one base away. The chain couples TRBV10-3 to TRBJ2-5, with TRBD1 as a possible D gene (7 bases). TRBJ2-7 explains the end of the DNA better; the J call may be wrong. Germline lookup yields CDR1 ENHRY and CDR2 SYGVKD. The CDR3 sequence is 13 residues long. The CDR3 DNA reads as TGTGCCAGCGGGACAGCGGAAGACTACGAGCAGTACTTC. This translates into CASGTAEDYEQYF.

The rearrangement uses TRBV18 and TRBJ2-1; TRBD2 matches 7 bases. The CDR3 has 18 amino acids. V lost 3 bases, J lost 0 bases, and 11 bases stayed unmatched. Germline loops: CDR1 KGHSH, CDR2 LQKENI. DNA of the CDR3: TGTGCCAGCTCACCTCCCCCTAACGGGAGGAGCTCCTACAATGAGCAGTTCTTC. It translates to CASSPPPNGRSSYNEQFF.

The chain employs TRBV10-2 and TRBJ2-3; 7 bases line up with TRBD2. With 6 bases clipped from V and 4 bases from J, the junction kept 10 bases outside the gene matches. Germline V gene lookup returns CDR1 WSHSY and CDR2 SAAADI. CDR3 length: 15 residues. The CDR3 nucleotides read TGCGCCAGCAGACGCGAGGTGGCGGGAGCAGATACGCAGTATTTT. Protein product: CASRREVAGADTQYF.

This clonotype occurred a few times. The CDR3 DNA is TGTGCCAGCAGCTTGGCAGCGGGGGTTTTCAATGAGCAGTTCTTC. Residues: CASSLAAGVFNEQFF. The chain joins TRBV7-9 to TRBJ2-1, with TRBD2 matching 8 bases. Germline CDR1 reads SEHNR; CDR2 reads FQNEAQ (reference sequence). The CDR3 is 15 amino acids. V gave up 3 bases and J gave up 6 bases; unmatched junction bases: 7.

The CDR3 here is CASSRQGTGHNGYTF. CDR3 sequence (DNA): TGTGCCAGCAGCCGACAGGGTACGGGGCATAACGGCTACACCTTC. V gene TRBV6-6 combines with J gene TRBJ1-2; the match to TRBD1 covers 7 bases. The length of the CDR3 is 15 residues. V shed 6 bases and J 8 bases; nucleotides not matched to a gene: 15. CDR1 is MNHNY, CDR2 SVGAGI, per germline (reference sequence).

As DNA, the CDR3 is TGTGCCACCAGCAGAGATCGGGGCAGGTTCGGAGATACGCAGTATTTT. Translating it yields CATSRDRGRFGDTQYF. This chain links TRBV15 with TRBJ2-3; D is tentatively TRBD1 or TRBD2 (5 bases each). V gave up 0 bases and J gave up 5 bases, with 15 bases separating them. The CDR3 totals 16 residues. From germline, CDR1 is LNHNV and CDR2 YYDKDF (reference sequence).

In regard to this clonotype: One end of the junction does not line up with germline, which may come from a read error. V is TRBV7-2 and J is TRBJ1-1; D remains unclear. This CDR3 has 12 amino acids. CDR1 is SGHTA and CDR2 is FQGNSA in the germline V gene. Here the CDR3 DNA reads TGTGCCAGCATCTTAACCCCCCTTGAAGCTTTCTTT. It is translated as CASILTPLEAFF.

J is TRBJ1-2 and V is TRBV7-2; perhaps TRBD1 as D (6 bases). Trimming shortened V by 5 bases and J by 7 bases, and 17 bases separated the two germline ends. CDR1 is SGHTA, CDR2 FQGNSA, per germline. This CDR3 contains 14 residues. This CDR3 reads CASSPHPGAGGYTF. As DNA, the CDR3 is TGTGCCAGCAGCCCCCACCCAGGGGCAGGTGGCTACACCTTC.